The TCR beta chain described here comes from a study of control samples from healthy donors and cancer patients. Assay used: immunoSEQ multiplex PCR; TCRdb lists only in-frame clones, some missing. The sample records 90,000 to 130,000 clones, about 80% being singletons. The V end lost 4 bases, the J end lost 7 bases, and 19 bases lay between the germline ends. CDR1 and CDR2 from the germline V gene are MNHEY and SMNVEV (reference sequence). The CDR3 runs to 15 residues. Sample: blood. The chain uses TRBV27 and TRBJ1-2; D possibly corresponds to TRBD1 (6 bases). The sequence was collected from a man in his late teens or twenties in good health. The DNA for the CDR3 is TGTGCCAGCAGTTCACCACAGGGCCCCTTTTCTGGCTACACCTTC. It encodes CASSSPQGPFSGYTF.